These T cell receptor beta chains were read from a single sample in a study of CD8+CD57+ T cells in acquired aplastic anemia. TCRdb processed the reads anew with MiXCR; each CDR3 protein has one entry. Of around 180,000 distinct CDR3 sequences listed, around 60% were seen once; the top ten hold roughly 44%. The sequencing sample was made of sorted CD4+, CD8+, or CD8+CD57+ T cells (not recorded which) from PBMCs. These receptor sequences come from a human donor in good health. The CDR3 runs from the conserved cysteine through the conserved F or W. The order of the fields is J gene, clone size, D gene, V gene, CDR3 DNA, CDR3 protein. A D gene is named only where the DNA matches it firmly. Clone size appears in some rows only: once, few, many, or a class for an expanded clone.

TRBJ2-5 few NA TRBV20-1 TGCAGTGCTAGAGATTTCCAGGGGTCACGGGGGGACCAGTACTTC CSARDFQGSRGDQYF
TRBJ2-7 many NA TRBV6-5 TGTGCCAGCAGTTACGAACCAATCGGCGAGCAGTACTTC CASSYEPIGEQYF
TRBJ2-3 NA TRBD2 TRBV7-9 TGTGCCAGCAGCAGACTAGCGGGGGGGCAAGATACGCAGTATTTT CASSRLAGGQDTQYF
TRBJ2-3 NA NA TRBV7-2 TGTGCCAGCAGCTTAGTACCAGGAGGAGATACGAAGTATTTT CASSLVPGGDTKYF
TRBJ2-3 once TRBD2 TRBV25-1 TGTGCCAGCAGTGAATTCGAGGGGAGGGCAGATACGCAGTATTTT CASSEFEGRADTQYF
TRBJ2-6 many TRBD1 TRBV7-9 TGTGCCAGCAGCTCCGTCCCGGGACAGGGTGCTGGGGCCAACGTCCTGACTTTC CASSSVPGQGAGANVLTF
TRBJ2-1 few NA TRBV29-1 TGCAGCGTTGAAGGGGGGCGGGAGCGGTACAATGAGCAGTTCTTC CSVEGGRERYNEQFF
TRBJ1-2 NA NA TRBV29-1 TGCAGCGTTCTGACAGGAGCTAACTATGGCTACACCTTC CSVLTGANYGYTF
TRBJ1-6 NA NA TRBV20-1 TGCAGTGCTAGGCAGGGTTTTGATTCACCCCTCCACTTT CSARQGFDSPLHF
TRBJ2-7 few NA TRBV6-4 TGTGCCAGCAGTGTCACCGCCTTCGGCGAGCAGTACTTC CASSVTAFGEQYF
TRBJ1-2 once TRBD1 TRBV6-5 TGTGCCAGCAGAACACAGGGGGTAGAGTATGGCTACACCTTC CASRTQGVEYGYTF
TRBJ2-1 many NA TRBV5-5 TGTGCCAGCAGCCGAGGCAGGGAACGCTACAATGAGCAGTTCTTC CASSRGRERYNEQFF
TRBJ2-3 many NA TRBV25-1 TGTGCCAGCAGTGAATACGGGCGGAGCACAGATACGCAGTATTTT CASSEYGRSTDTQYF
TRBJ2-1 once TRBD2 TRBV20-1 TGCAGTGCACCTTCTAGCGGGAGGACTTCTTACAATGAGCAGTTCTTC CSAPSSGRTSYNEQFF
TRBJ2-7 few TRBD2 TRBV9 TGTGCCAGCAGCGTAGGGGAGGGGACGACCTACGAGCAGTACTTC CASSVGEGTTYEQYF
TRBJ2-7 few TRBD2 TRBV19 TGTGCCAGTAGTACTGGGACTACCTTAAGCTACGAGCAGTACTTC CASSTGTTLSYEQYF
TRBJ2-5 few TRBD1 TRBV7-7 TGTGCCAGCAGCCCGGACAGGGGCGAGACCCAGTACTTC CASSPDRGETQYF
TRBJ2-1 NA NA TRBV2 TGTGCCAGCAGTGAAAGCCCAGATGCCAATGAGCAGTTCTTC CASSESPDANEQFF
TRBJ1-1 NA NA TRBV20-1 TGCAGTGCTAGGGCCTGGGAAGGGGGAGGCACTGAAGCTTTCTTT CSARAWEGGGTEAFF
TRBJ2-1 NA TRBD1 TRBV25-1 TGTGCCAGCAGTGGACAGGGTTACAATGAGCAGTTCTTC CASSGQGYNEQFF
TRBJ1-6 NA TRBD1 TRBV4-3 TGCGCCAGCAGCCGATTACAGGGGCTCGTGTCACCCCTCCACTTT CASSRLQGLVSPLHF
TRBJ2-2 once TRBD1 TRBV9 TGTGCCAGCAGAGTCTACGGGACAGGACTCCACACCGGGGAGCTGTTTTTT CASRVYGTGLHTGELFF
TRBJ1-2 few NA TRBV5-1 TGCGCCAGCAGCCTTCGGACAGATGGCTACACCTTC CASSLRTDGYTF
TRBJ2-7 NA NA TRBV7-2 TGTGCCAGCACCCAAACCCGATACGAGCAGTACTTC CASTQTRYEQYF
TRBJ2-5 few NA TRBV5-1 TGCGCCAGCAGCGCGGACGAAAGTGGGGAGACCCAGTACTTC CASSADESGETQYF
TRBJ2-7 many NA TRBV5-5 TGTGCCAGCAGCTTGGAGTCTAGACCTAGCTCCTACGAGCAGTACTTC CASSLESRPSSYEQYF
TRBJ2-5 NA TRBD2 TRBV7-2 TGTGCCAGCAGCACACATTCTAGCGGGAGTGGGGAGACCCAGTACTTC CASSTHSSGSGETQYF
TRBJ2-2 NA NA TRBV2 TGTGCCAGCAGTGATCAGGGATTCGGGGAGCTGTTTTTT CASSDQGFGELFF
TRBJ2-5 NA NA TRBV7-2 TGTGCCAGCAGCTTAGGTACAGGGAGGAGGGAGACCCAGTACTTC CASSLGTGRRETQYF
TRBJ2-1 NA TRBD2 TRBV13 TGCGCCAGCAGTCAGGCGGGGGGCTTCTACAATGAGCAGTTCTTC CASSQAGGFYNEQFF
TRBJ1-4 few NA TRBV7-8 TGTGCCAGCAGCTTAGGTGCTCGAGTCGAAAAACTGTTTTTT CASSLGARVEKLFF
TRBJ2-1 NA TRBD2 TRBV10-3 TGTGCCACCCAAGGCCTAGCGGGGGATGCCTACAATGAGCAGTTCTTC CATQGLAGDAYNEQFF